These 26 T cell receptor beta chains were sequenced from one sample in a study of cytomegalovirus exposure and HLA in healthy donors. The primer mix had 60 Vbeta and 13 Jbeta primers. Repertoires were generated with immunoSEQ multiplex PCR, while TCRdb's copy carries only in-frame clones and drops some. The table lists about 190,000 clones, around 87% of them singletons. The material sequenced was PBMCs. These receptors were obtained from a woman between 18 and 29 years old in good health and CMV-seronegative.

The V call is TRBV6-1, the J call TRBJ2-1; a possible D gene is TRBD2 (6 bases). CDR1 is MNHNS and CDR2 is SASEGT in the germline V gene. CDR3 length: 15 residues. Trimming removed 4 bases from V and 4 bases from J, with 14 bases in between. The CDR3 spells CASSVYRDSYNEQFF. Here the CDR3 DNA reads TGTGCCAGCAGTGTCTACCGGGACTCATACAATGAGCAGTTCTTC.

The chain has TRBV19 and TRBJ1-5; TRBD1 agrees at 7 bases. V shed 3 bases and J 0 bases; nucleotides not matched to a gene: 2. CDR3 size: 15 residues. CDR1 and CDR2 from the germline V gene are LNHDA and SQIVND (reference sequence). The CDR3 coding sequence is TGTGCCAGTAGTATGCAGGGGGGTAGCAATCAGCCCCAGCATTTT. Its translation: CASSMQGGSNQPQHF. Full variable domain (remainder filled in from reference TRBV19 and TRBJ1-5): DGGITQSPKYLFRKEGQNVTLSCEQNLNHDAMYWYRQDPGQGLRLIYYSQIVNDFQKGDIAEGYSVSREKKESFPLTVTSAQKNPTAFYLCASSMQGGSNQPQHFGDGTRLSIL.

This clone occurred a few times. The chain is built from TRBV28 and TRBJ1-1; a weak D match, TRBD1 (5 bases). Germline V gene data show CDR1 as MDHEN and CDR2 as SYDVKM. The CDR3 sequence is 12 residues long. V lost 3 bases and J lost 5, with 7 bases in between. The CDR3 reads CASSFRVTEAFF. CDR3 DNA sequence: TGTGCCAGCAGTTTCAGGGTTACTGAAGCTTTCTTT.

The sample holds a few counts of this clone. CDR3: CASESGEKLFF. The CDR3 DNA reads as TGTGCCAGCGAGTCGGGAGAAAAACTGTTTTTT. This chain links TRBV28 with TRBJ1-4; D remains unclear. The V gene lost 8 bases and the J gene lost 8 bases, with 9 bases spanning the gap. This CDR3 region has 11 residues. From germline, CDR1 is MDHEN and CDR2 SYDVKM.

With regard to this clone: At one end the junction does not follow the germline gene, possibly because of a read error. This chain joins TRBV7-9 and TRBJ2-7; D is possibly TRBD1 (6 bases). The CDR3 runs 16 residues. Germline V gene sequence: CDR1 SEHNR, CDR2 FQNEAQ (reference sequence). CDR3 sequence (DNA): TGTTCCAGCAGCTTAGCCAGGGGAGCACACTCCTACGAGCAGTACTTC. Translating gives CSSSLARGAHSYEQYF.

Only one count was recorded for this clone. The chain employs TRBV5-5 and TRBJ1-4; TRBD1 agrees at 9 bases. Per the germline V gene, CDR1 is SGHKS and CDR2 is YYEKEE (reference sequence). The CDR3 extends over 15 amino acids. V trimming: 7 bases; J trimming: 4 bases; junction bases outside the gene matches: 8. CDR3 region: CASGLRTGVNEKLFF. The CDR3 DNA follows: TGTGCCAGCGGCCTGCGGACAGGGGTTAATGAAAAACTGTTTTTT.

In its sample, this clone was seen once. The chain recombines TRBV7-6 with TRBJ2-5, with a weak D call TRBD1 (6 bases). CDR3 length: 11 amino acids. The germline V gene encodes CDR1 SGHVS and CDR2 FNYEAQ. V gave up 6 bases and J gave up 5 bases, with 7 bases separating them. The DNA for the CDR3 is TGTGCCAGCAGTCAGGGGGAGACCCAGTACTTC. Amino acid sequence: CASSQGETQYF.

The chain joins TRBV6-5 to TRBJ1-2; D is uncertain. Between the trimmed V and J ends, which lost 2 bases and 8 bases, there was a span of 12 bases. The CDR3 is 13 amino acids. Per the germline V gene, CDR1 is MNHEY and CDR2 is SVGAGI. The CDR3 protein is CASSYEAWSGYTF. The CDR3 DNA sequence: TGTGCCAGCAGTTACGAGGCATGGAGCGGCTACACCTTC.

This chain connects TRBV2 to TRBJ2-5; a weak D match, TRBD1 (6 bases). Trimming pared 6 bases from V and 5 bases from J, leaving 16 bases between. The germline CDR1 and CDR2 sequences are SNHLY and FYNNEI. The length of the CDR3 is 14 residues. This chain's CDR3 is CASRAPTGYETQYF. The CDR3 DNA reads TGTGCCAGCAGGGCCCCAACAGGGTACGAGACCCAGTACTTC.

This clone was seen just once. The chain has TRBV9 and TRBJ1-4, with D possibly being TRBD1 (5 bases). With 4 bases removed from V and 3 bases from J, the gap between germline ends came to 10 bases. There are 14 residues in the CDR3. Per germline, CDR1 SGDLS and CDR2 YYNGEE. The CDR3 DNA follows: TGTGCCAGCAGCCCTCCGGGGGCTAATGAAAAACTGTTTTTT. This translates into CASSPPGANEKLFF.

The gene calls are TRBV19 and TRBJ2-1, with 15 nucleotides matching TRBD2. This CDR3 has 15 amino acids. The V and J ends lost 3 bases and 7 bases, in that order; junction bases with no gene match: 1. Germline V gene data show CDR1 as LNHDA and CDR2 as SQIVND (reference sequence). The CDR3 reads CASSMGTSGRNEQFF. The DNA of the CDR3 is TGTGCCAGTAGTATGGGGACTAGCGGGAGGAATGAGCAGTTCTTC.

Here the CDR3 reads CASSIGQGHEQYF. CDR3 DNA sequence: TGTGCCAGTAGTATCGGGCAGGGCCACGAGCAGTACTTC. The rearrangement uses TRBV19 and TRBJ2-7; tentative D call: TRBD1 (5 bases). CDR3 length: 13 amino acids. The V gene lost 3 bases and the J gene lost 5 bases, with 11 bases spanning the gap. Germline V CDR1 and CDR2: LNHDA, SQIVND (reference sequence). Full variable domain (rest looked up from reference TRBV19 and TRBJ2-7): DGGITQSPKYLFRKEGQNVTLSCEQNLNHDAMYWYRQDPGQGLRLIYYSQIVNDFQKGDIAEGYSVSREKKESFPLTVTSAQKNPTAFYLCASSIGQGHEQYFGPGTRLTVT.

This clone came up a few times. V gene TRBV9 combines with J gene TRBJ2-1; the match to TRBD2 covers 13 bases. This CDR3 has 17 amino acids. Unmatched junction bases numbered 4, after V lost 0 bases and J lost 4 bases. Germline CDR1 and CDR2: SGDLS and YYNGEE. This CDR3 is CASSVASLAGGYNEQFF. For the CDR3, the DNA is TGTGCCAGCAGCGTAGCTTCACTAGCGGGAGGGTACAATGAGCAGTTCTTC.

J is TRBJ1-1 and V is TRBV15, with TRBD1 matching over 7 bases. This CDR3 spans 16 amino acids. CDR1 and CDR2 (germline): LNHNV, YYDKDF (reference sequence). J gave up 4 bases and V 3 bases, and 11 bases lay outside the gene matches. The CDR3 loop is CATSSAPGQLGTEAFF. For the CDR3, the DNA is TGTGCCACCAGCAGCGCTCCGGGACAGCTGGGCACTGAAGCTTTCTTT.

CDR3 DNA: TGTGCCAGCAGCTCCCGCGGGACAGGGGCCCTAAACACTGAAGCTTTCTTT. The encoded protein is CASSSRGTGALNTEAFF. The V gene is TRBV11-2, the J gene TRBJ1-1; 10 bases are a match to TRBD1. The CDR3 spans 17 residues. Trimming removed 4 bases from V and 2 bases from J; junction bases left unmatched: 10. CDR1 is SGHAT, CDR2 FQNNGV, per germline. The full variable domain, completed using reference TRBV11-2 and TRBJ1-1, is EAGVAQSPRYKIIEKRQSVAFWCNPISGHATLYWYQQILGQGPKLLIQFQNNGVVDDSQLPKDRFSAERLKGVDSTLKIQPAKLEDSAVYLCASSSRGTGALNTEAFFGQGTRLTVV.

The V and J genes are TRBV27 and TRBJ1-5, with TRBD1 identical over 9 bases. Germline V gene lookup returns CDR1 MNHEY and CDR2 SMNVEV (reference sequence). J gave up 8 bases and V 5 bases, and 7 bases lay outside the gene matches. This CDR3 spans 14 amino acids. The CDR3 protein is CASSPGTGIEPQHF. The CDR3 coding sequence is TGTGCCAGCAGTCCCGGGACAGGGATAGAGCCCCAGCATTTT.

This clone has a handful of counts. The genes are TRBV27 and TRBJ2-7; TRBD1 matches 8 bases. CDR3 size: 16 residues. V trimming: 4 bases; J trimming: 2 bases; junction bases outside the gene matches: 10. The germline V gene has CDR1 MNHEY and CDR2 SMNVEV (reference sequence). CDR3 protein: CASSYLGQEVPYEQYF. Here the CDR3 DNA reads TGTGCCAGCAGTTACCTGGGACAGGAAGTACCCTACGAGCAGTACTTC.

The chain carries TRBV5-6 and TRBJ1-1; D call uncertain. V was cut by 0 bases and J by 6 bases, with 9 bases left in between. The CDR3 extends over 13 amino acids. The germline gives CDR1 SGHDT, CDR2 YYEEEE. The CDR3: CASSLGLLSEAFF. CDR3 bases: TGTGCCAGCAGCTTGGGTCTCCTATCTGAAGCTTTCTTT.

V usage is TRBV9 and J usage is TRBJ2-1; the match to TRBD1 covers 7 bases. The CDR3 extends over 15 amino acids. Per the germline V gene, CDR1 is SGDLS and CDR2 is YYNGEE. With 2 bases clipped from V and 4 bases from J, the junction kept 6 bases outside the gene matches. CDR3 coding DNA: TGTGCCAGCAGCGTTGACCAGGGGGTGTACAATGAGCAGTTCTTC. This translates into CASSVDQGVYNEQFF.

The chain recombines TRBV10-3 with TRBJ2-1; 9 nucleotides agree with TRBD2. The CDR3 extends over 19 amino acids. Looked up from germline, CDR1 is ENHRY and CDR2 is SYGVKD. Trimming at V came to 3 bases and at J to 1 base, leaving 13 bases not matched to a gene. CDR3 bases: TGTGCCATCAGTGACATTCGGGGTAGCGGGAGTAAATCCTACAATGAGCAGTTCTTC. This gives the protein CAISDIRGSGSKSYNEQFF.

The chain uses TRBV6-5 and TRBJ1-3, with unresolved D. V dropped 7 bases and J dropped 4 bases, with 14 bases sitting between them. The CDR3 is 14 amino acids. Germline loops: CDR1 MNHEY, CDR2 SVGAGI. The CDR3 region is CASTSHSWGNTIYF. CDR3 DNA sequence: TGTGCCAGCACGAGCCACTCTTGGGGAAACACCATATATTTT.

The chain uses TRBV5-5 and TRBJ2-1; TRBD1 aligns across 9 bases. The germline V gene encodes CDR1 SGHKS and CDR2 YYEKEE (reference sequence). J gave up 9 bases and V 2 bases, and 6 bases lay outside the gene matches. CDR3 length: 14 residues. CDR3 nucleotide sequence: TGTGCCAGCAGCTTCGGACAGGGGAGCGGTGAGCAGTTCTTC. This codes for CASSFGQGSGEQFF.

The chain is built from TRBV11-3 and TRBJ2-7, with a tentative D call TRBD2 (5 bases). Germline values: CDR1 SGHNT, CDR2 YENEEA. Trimming pared 5 bases from V and 6 bases from J, leaving 14 bases between. The CDR3 covers 13 residues. The CDR3: CASSPRVGSEQYF. CDR3 nucleotides: TGTGCCAGCAGCCCAAGGGTAGGGAGCGAGCAGTACTTC.

This clone was seen a handful of times. The V call is TRBV6-1, the J call TRBJ1-5; no clear D gene. Trimming cost V 4 bases and J 2 bases, with 15 bases left between them. This CDR3 comprises 16 residues. Germline assignment: CDR1 MNHNS and CDR2 SASEGT. CDR3: CASSGPGVKGNQPQHF. The CDR3 DNA reads TGTGCCAGCAGTGGGCCCGGGGTTAAGGGCAATCAGCCCCAGCATTTT.

The chain uses TRBV19 and TRBJ2-5, with D possibly matching TRBD1 (6 bases). The CDR3 loop spans 14 amino acids. Germline V CDR1 and CDR2: LNHDA, SQIVND (reference sequence). Trimming stripped 5 bases from V and 2 bases from J, with 12 bases between. The CDR3 spells CASSGQFRQETQYF. The CDR3 nucleotides are TGTGCCAGTAGTGGACAGTTTAGACAAGAGACCCAGTACTTC.

V usage is TRBV6-1 and J usage is TRBJ1-4; TRBD1 is a possible D gene (5 bases). The CDR3 contains 13 residues. Germline V gene sequence: CDR1 MNHNS, CDR2 SASEGT. V was shortened by 0 bases and J by 10 bases, with 9 bases between the two germline ends. CDR3 region: CASSEARGGKLFF. The CDR3, as DNA: TGTGCCAGCAGTGAAGCGCGGGGCGGAAAACTGTTTTTT.